This T cell receptor beta chain appears in the sequencing data of a study of blood T cell repertoires in COVID-19. Sequenced by immunoSEQ multiplex PCR; TCRdb stores in-frame clones only, minus some. The top ten hold approximately 30% of the sample, which has about 120,000 clones, 85% to 90% seen once. The CDR3 length is 16 residues. The germline V gene encodes CDR1 KGHSH and CDR2 LQKENI. The V gene end was trimmed by 3 bases and the J gene end by 7 bases; junction bases not matched to a gene: 6. This clone is a singleton in its sample. The chain links TRBV18 to TRBJ1-6, with TRBD1 identical over 10 bases. The origin of this receptor is a man in his 70s with active or convalescent COVID-19. The source material was peripheral blood. The CDR3 region is CASSPETGGENSPLHF. DNA for the CDR3: TGTGCCAGCTCACCCGAGACAGGGGGCGAAAATTCACCCCTCCACTTT. Full variable domain (rest looked up from reference TRBV18 and TRBJ1-6): NAGVMQNPRHLVRRRGQEARLRCSPMKGHSHVYWYRQLPEEGLKFMVYLQKENIIDESGMPKERFSAEFPKEGPSILRIQQVVRGDSAAYFCASSPETGGENSPLHFGNGTRLTVT.